This TCR beta chain was identified in a study of T cell repertoires in cytomegalovirus infection. Study overall: Based on public TCR beta signatures, there were indications of CMV infection and of a matching HLA type. The study, taken as a whole, reports: Identification of carriers of CMV plus the relevant HLA was performed using cumulative public TCR beta family frequency.

TCRdb itself ran the reads through MiXCR, one entry per CDR3 protein. The sample lists 700,000 to 850,000 distinct CDR3 sequences, around a third seen once, with 9.5% to 15% in the top ten. In its sample, this clonotype was seen many times. Its antigen is not known. Germline CDR1 reads SGHTA; CDR2 reads FQGTGA. There are 16 residues in the CDR3. The germline V and J ends were trimmed by 5 bases and 1 base, with 15 bases remaining between them. The clonotype comes from a human donor in good health (CMV status not recorded). Some clones in this sample may be carry-over from other donors' samples. Sample: cultured CD8+ T cells from PBMCs, taken from culture after CMV antigen stimulation. The V gene is TRBV7-3, the J gene TRBJ2-1; D is possibly TRBD1 or TRBD2 (5 bases each). CDR3 sequence reads: CASSRGPGPSYNEQFF. For the CDR3, the DNA is TGTGCCAGCAGCCGCGGGCCGGGGCCATCCTACAATGAGCAGTTCTTC.